One and the same sample provided the 2 T cell receptor beta chains below, sequenced in a study of blood T cell repertoires in COVID-19. Method: immunoSEQ multiplex PCR; TCRdb's copy keeps in-frame clones and lacks some. The repertoire consists of under 150,000 clones, with 85% occurring once and the leading ten covering 6.2%. Material: PBMCs or T cells enriched from blood (not recorded which). The receptors stem from a woman in her thirties or forties who had recovered from COVID-19.

The chain combines TRBV19 with TRBJ1-2; a possible D gene is TRBD1 (6 bases). Per the germline V gene, CDR1 is LNHDA and CDR2 is SQIVND (reference sequence). CDR3 length: 14 amino acids. Trimming left V 5 bases short and J 3 bases short, with 13 bases between. The CDR3 nucleotides are TGTGCCAGTAGTCCGGACAGCTCGTACTATGGCTACACCTTC. Its protein product is CASSPDSSYYGYTF.

The V gene is TRBV6-5, the J gene TRBJ2-7, with 9 bases lining up with TRBD1. V shed 7 bases and J 3 bases; nucleotides not matched to a gene: 7. The germline CDR1 and CDR2 sequences are MNHEY and SVGAGI. The CDR3 is made up of 14 amino acids. In DNA form, the CDR3 reads TGTGCCAGCACCCATCCGGGACAGGGCTACGAGCAGTACTTC. Its translation is CASTHPGQGYEQYF.